Listed below are T cell receptor beta chains from one sample, sequenced in a study of blood T cell repertoires in COVID-19. Repertoires were generated with immunoSEQ multiplex PCR, while TCRdb's copy carries only in-frame clones and drops some. The sample has over 60,000 clones, approximately 89% seen once; the top ten hold roughly 9%. The sequenced material came from peripheral blood. These TCRs come from a man aged 80 or over with acute or convalescent COVID-19. The CDR3 runs from the conserved cysteine through the conserved F or W. The order of the fields is D gene, clone size, J gene, V gene, CDR3 protein. D genes are given only for firm matches. Size values are once, few and many counts, or a class for expanded clones, and some rows have none.

>TRBD2|.|TRBJ2-1|TRBV7-9
CASSSTSDNNEQFF
>TRBD1|.|TRBJ1-2|TRBV5-1
CASSLGTGTGYTF
>.|.|TRBJ2-7|TRBV19
CASSPADTLYEQYF
>TRBD1|.|TRBJ2-2|TRBV18
CASSPKAGTVYSGELFF
>.|.|TRBJ1-2|TRBV9
CASSGTTANRGYTF
>.|.|TRBJ2-7|TRBV6-6
CASSSQGRPYEQYF
>.|.|TRBJ2-7|TRBV7-8
CASSLSMAEQYF
>.|few|TRBJ1-2|TRBV2
CASSVGLLANYGYTF
>.|.|TRBJ1-1|TRBV11-2
CASSLVKWVGGNTEAFF
>TRBD2|.|TRBJ2-7|TRBV5-1
CASSLGSGSGNEQYF
>.|.|TRBJ1-6|TRBV5-4
CASSTGVPNSPLHF
>TRBD2|.|TRBJ2-3|TRBV7-2
CASSSGLAGGIDTQYF
>TRBD2|.|TRBJ2-5|TRBV29-1
CSSLLGGQETQYF
>TRBD1|.|TRBJ1-5|TRBV19
CASGDRRNQPQHF
>TRBD1|.|TRBJ2-1|TRBV18
CASSPRTGGPYNEQFF
>TRBD2|.|TRBJ2-3|TRBV3-1/TRBV3-2
CASSQRRRGGPPDTQYF
>TRBD1|.|TRBJ2-7|TRBV30
CAWSVSTGVLGSYEQYF
>.|.|TRBJ2-3|TRBV24-1
CATSDTHTTDTQYF
>TRBD2|.|TRBJ2-1|TRBV18
CASSLPNPGGRNNEQFF
>TRBD1|.|TRBJ2-3|TRBV19
CASRATGTGPDTQYF
>.|.|TRBJ1-2|TRBV19
CASIQGSGYTF
>TRBD2|.|TRBJ2-1|TRBV4-2
CASSQVGTSARNEQFF
>.|.|TRBJ2-4|TRBV12-5
CASGLLQGSQSAKNIQYF
>.|.|TRBJ1-4|TRBV3-1/TRBV3-2
CASSQDTENRVGTNEKLFF
>.|.|TRBJ1-2|TRBV19
CASNFGSNYGYTF
>.|.|TRBJ1-3|TRBV19
CASTLNRLSGNTIYF
>.|.|TRBJ2-3|TRBV7-9
CASTRPTSTDTQYF
>.|.|TRBJ1-2|TRBV3-1/TRBV3-2
CASSQEGGLGYTF
>.|few|TRBJ2-7|TRBV9
CASSSLEDEQYF
>.|.|TRBJ1-2|TRBV11-2
CASSLTQGNYGYTF
>.|.|TRBJ2-1|TRBV10-1
CASSESTRYGQFF
>.|.|TRBJ1-1|TRBV6-5
CAAAKVRDTEAFF
>TRBD1|.|TRBJ1-2|TRBV5-1
CASSTGQDRGNGYTF
>.|.|TRBJ2-1|TRBV10-2
CASRTRGGLENEQFF
>TRBD1|.|TRBJ2-7|TRBV27
CASRGDRGHYEQYF
>.|.|TRBJ1-2|TRBV6-5
CASSQTNYGYTF
>.|.|TRBJ2-1|TRBV7-3
CASSLSIYNEQFF
>.|.|TRBJ1-1|TRBV6-5
CASSYYMNTEAFF
>.|.|TRBJ1-1|TRBV20-1
CSAQGSTEAFF
>TRBD1|.|TRBJ1-5|TRBV2
CASRPGTVFQPQHF
>TRBD2|once|TRBJ2-5|TRBV2
CASSERGAKETQYF